This is a list of T cell receptor beta chains from one sample in a study of blood T cell repertoires in COVID-19. Libraries were prepared by immunoSEQ multiplex PCR; TCRdb keeps only in-frame clonotypes and omits some of them. Of more than 350,000 clones in the sample, about 86% were seen once. The sample taken for sequencing was PBMCs or T cells enriched from blood (not recorded which). Source of these receptors: a woman aged 45-65 years who had recovered from COVID-19. CDR3s include the opening cysteine and the closing phenylalanine or tryptophan. The order of the fields is clone size, J gene, V gene, D gene, CDR3 DNA, CDR3 protein. A D gene is named only where the DNA matches it firmly. Rows may omit the clone size; those that give it use once, few, many or a size class.

size: -
J: TRBJ1-4
V: TRBV6-5
D: TRBD1
DNA: TGTGCCAGCAGCGACAGGGGGCAGGATGAAAAACTGTTTTTT
CDR3: CASSDRGQDEKLFF

size: -
J: TRBJ2-1
V: TRBV4-1
D: TRBD1
DNA: TGCGCCAGCAGCCTTGGGGACAGCAACAATGAGCAGTTCTTC
CDR3: CASSLGDSNNEQFF

size: -
J: TRBJ2-7
V: TRBV28
D: -
DNA: TGTGCCAGCAGTTTCCAGGAGGCCTACGAGCAGTACTTC
CDR3: CASSFQEAYEQYF

size: -
J: TRBJ2-5
V: TRBV13
D: -
DNA: TGTGCCAGCAGCCTCGGAGGTTGGACCCAGTACTTC
CDR3: CASSLGGWTQYF

size: -
J: TRBJ1-6
V: TRBV30
D: -
DNA: TGTGCCTGGAGTGTACGGGGTGACATGAGGCCCCTCCACTTT
CDR3: CAWSVRGDMRPLHF

size: -
J: TRBJ2-3
V: TRBV7-9
D: -
DNA: TGTGCCAGCAGCTTGGACAGAACTAGCACAGATACGCAGTATTTT
CDR3: CASSLDRTSTDTQYF

size: once
J: TRBJ1-5
V: TRBV6-1
D: -
DNA: TGTGCCAGCAGTGACCCCCAGGGTTTTCGGCAGCCCCAGCATTTT
CDR3: CASSDPQGFRQPQHF

size: -
J: TRBJ2-5
V: TRBV18
D: -
DNA: TGTGCCAGCTCACCGAGGGCAGGGGAAGAGACCCAGTACTTC
CDR3: CASSPRAGEETQYF

size: -
J: TRBJ1-1
V: TRBV6-5
D: -
DNA: TGTGCCAGCAGTTACGGCGGCTCCGAAGCTTTCTTT
CDR3: CASSYGGSEAFF

size: -
J: TRBJ1-1
V: TRBV28
D: -
DNA: TGTGCCAGCAGTTGGGCCGGAGGGACTGAAGCTTTCTTT
CDR3: CASSWAGGTEAFF

size: once
J: TRBJ1-6
V: TRBV2
D: -
DNA: TGTGCCACTGGGGCAGGGGTGAATTCACCCCTCCACTTT
CDR3: CATGAGVNSPLHF

size: -
J: TRBJ1-4
V: TRBV6-1
D: -
DNA: TGTGCCAGCAGTGAAGCGGGACAAGTTCGAAAACTGTTTTTT
CDR3: CASSEAGQVRKLFF

size: -
J: TRBJ1-3
V: TRBV4-3
D: -
DNA: TGCGCCAGCAGCCAAGATACGGTGAGCTCTGGAAACACCATATATTTT
CDR3: CASSQDTVSSGNTIYF

size: -
J: TRBJ2-5
V: TRBV6-5
D: TRBD1
DNA: TGTGCCAGCAGTCGGGACAGGGGGCGGGAGACCCAGTACTTC
CDR3: CASSRDRGRETQYF

size: -
J: TRBJ2-7
V: TRBV29-1
D: -
DNA: TGCAGCGTCATAACTGATCCGAGCTCCTACGAGCAGTACTTC
CDR3: CSVITDPSSYEQYF

size: -
J: TRBJ1-1
V: TRBV12-3/TRBV12-4
D: -
DNA: TGTGCCAGCAGTTTGACGGGGGAAAATAGGGTCAACTTT
CDR3: CASSLTGENRVNF

size: once
J: TRBJ2-5
V: TRBV5-1
D: -
DNA: TGCGCCAGCAGAGTCTGGGCTGAGACCCAGTACTTC
CDR3: CASRVWAETQYF

size: -
J: TRBJ1-5
V: TRBV12-5
D: -
DNA: TGTGCTAGTGGTTTGGCCCCCTCCTATCAGCCCCAGCATTTT
CDR3: CASGLAPSYQPQHF

size: -
J: TRBJ2-2
V: TRBV4-2
D: -
DNA: TGTGCCAGCAGCCAGTCGAGTTGGAACACCGGGGAGCTGTTTTTT
CDR3: CASSQSSWNTGELFF

size: -
J: TRBJ1-6
V: TRBV9
D: TRBD1
DNA: TGTGCCAGCAGCGCGGGGACAGGCGATTCAAGTTCACCCCTCCACTTT
CDR3: CASSAGTGDSSSPLHF

size: -
J: TRBJ1-3
V: TRBV19
D: -
DNA: TGTGCCAGTAGTATAGAGCTAACCCGTGGAAACACCATATATTTT
CDR3: CASSIELTRGNTIYF

size: -
J: TRBJ1-1
V: TRBV10-3
D: TRBD1
DNA: TGTGCCATCAGTGTCGACAGGGGATACACTGAAGCTTTCTTT
CDR3: CAISVDRGYTEAFF

size: -
J: TRBJ2-1
V: TRBV19
D: -
DNA: TGTGCCACCGGGGACACCAACTCCTACAATGAGCAGTTCTTC
CDR3: CATGDTNSYNEQFF

size: -
J: TRBJ2-7
V: TRBV5-6
D: -
DNA: TGTGCCAGCAGCTTGTGGTGGGGCGCGGATCCCTACGAGCAGTACTTC
CDR3: CASSLWWGADPYEQYF

size: -
J: TRBJ1-2
V: TRBV3-1/TRBV3-2
D: TRBD1
DNA: TGTGCCAGCAGCCAATCATCCGGGACAGGGCACGGCTACACCTTC
CDR3: CASSQSSGTGHGYTF

size: -
J: TRBJ2-1
V: TRBV27
D: TRBD2
DNA: TGTGCCAGCAGTTCAGTCACTAGCGGCTACGGGATGAACTACAATGAGCAGTTCTTC
CDR3: CASSSVTSGYGMNYNEQFF

size: -
J: TRBJ1-1
V: TRBV6-5
D: -
DNA: TGTGCCAGCACCCAAGACAGAGGAAACACTGAAGCTTTCTTT
CDR3: CASTQDRGNTEAFF

size: once
J: TRBJ1-1
V: TRBV30
D: -
DNA: TGTGCCTGGAGTCCCCAGGGAGGGGCTTTCTTT
CDR3: CAWSPQGGAFF

size: -
J: TRBJ2-3
V: TRBV27
D: TRBD1
DNA: TGTGCCAGCAGAAGCGGACAGGGAAGAGATACGCAGTATTTT
CDR3: CASRSGQGRDTQYF

size: few
J: TRBJ2-7
V: TRBV27
D: -
DNA: TGTGCCAGCAGTTCGGGACAAACGACCGAGCAGTACTTC
CDR3: CASSSGQTTEQYF